This T cell receptor beta chain stems from a study of cytomegalovirus exposure and HLA in healthy donors. PCR was performed using 60 Vbeta and 13 Jbeta primers. TCRdb's copy holds only in-frame clones and misses some; the assay was immunoSEQ multiplex PCR. The sample includes about 300,000 clones, 86% seen only once; the top ten take roughly 4%. Whole-study findings and limits: The only immune exposure information that was available was CMV serostatus.

Note on this clone: Antigen: not known.

This CDR3 spans 15 amino acids. V trimming: 0 bases; J trimming: 4 bases; junction bases outside the gene matches: 5. Germline V lookup: CDR1 SGHRS, CDR2 YFSETQ. This sequence joins TRBV5-1 and TRBJ2-7; 9 nucleotides match TRBD1. Sequences were obtained from PBMCs. The receptor's source is a man aged 35 to 55 in good health and CMV-seropositive. The CDR3 protein is CASSLDGDRAYEQYF. The CDR3 DNA follows: TGCGCCAGCAGCTTGGACGGGGACAGGGCTTACGAGCAGTACTTC.